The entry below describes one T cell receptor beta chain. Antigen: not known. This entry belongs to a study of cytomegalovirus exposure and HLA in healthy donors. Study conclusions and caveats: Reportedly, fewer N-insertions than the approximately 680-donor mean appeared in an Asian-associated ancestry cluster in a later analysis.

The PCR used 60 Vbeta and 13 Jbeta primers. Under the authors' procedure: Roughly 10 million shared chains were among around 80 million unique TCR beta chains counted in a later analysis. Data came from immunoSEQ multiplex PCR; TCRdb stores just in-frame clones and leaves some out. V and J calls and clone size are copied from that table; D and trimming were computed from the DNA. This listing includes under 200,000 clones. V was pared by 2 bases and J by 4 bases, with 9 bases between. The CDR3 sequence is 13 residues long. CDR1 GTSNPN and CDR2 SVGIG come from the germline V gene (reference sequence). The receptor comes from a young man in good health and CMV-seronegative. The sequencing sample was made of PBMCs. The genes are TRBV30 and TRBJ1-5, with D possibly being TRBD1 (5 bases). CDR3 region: CAWSYGGNQPQHF. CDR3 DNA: TGTGCCTGGAGTTACGGGGGGAATCAGCCCCAGCATTTT.